Listed below are T cell receptor beta chains from one sample, sequenced in a study of blood T cell repertoires in COVID-19. Method: immunoSEQ multiplex PCR; TCRdb's copy keeps in-frame clones and lacks some. The table shows 170,000 or so clones, with around 80% occurring only once. Input material: peripheral blood. The receptor set was obtained from a man aged 70 or older with active or convalescent COVID-19. The CDR3 runs from the conserved cysteine through the conserved F or W. D genes are given only for firm matches. Not every row has a clone size; where given, it reads once, few, many or a size class.

D gene,J gene,clone size,V gene,CDR3 DNA,CDR3 protein
NA,TRBJ1-1,NA,TRBV19,TGTGCCAGTAGTGCGGCGGGCAGGAACACTGAAGCTTTCTTT,CASSAAGRNTEAFF
NA,TRBJ2-6,NA,TRBV5-4,TGTGCCAGCAGCTCCGAGAGTGGGGCCAACGTCCTGACTTTC,CASSSESGANVLTF
NA,TRBJ2-1,NA,TRBV20-1,TGCAGTGCTAGTGTAGGGGGTAACAATGAGCAGTTCTTC,CSASVGGNNEQFF
NA,TRBJ1-6,few,TRBV6-1,TGTGCCAGCAGTGACACAGGGAATGTTGGGAATAATTCACCCCTCCACTTT,CASSDTGNVGNNSPLHF
TRBD1,TRBJ1-4,once,TRBV5-6,TGTGCCAGCAGCTTCCAGACAGGGGCTAATGAAAAACTGTTTTTT,CASSFQTGANEKLFF
TRBD1,TRBJ1-4,NA,TRBV29-1,TGCAGCGTTGAATCGGCACCGACAGGGGCTAATGAAAAACTGTTTTTT,CSVESAPTGANEKLFF
TRBD1,TRBJ1-6,NA,TRBV5-4,TGTGCCAGCAGCTCGGGACAGGGGAGTGCCCTCCACTTT,CASSSGQGSALHF
NA,TRBJ1-5,few,TRBV30,TGTGCCTGGAGCGGGGGATGGGGTCAGCCCCAGCATTTT,CAWSGGWGQPQHF
NA,TRBJ2-7,NA,TRBV5-1,TGCGCCAGCAGCTTTGGAGGCGGCCCCTCCTACGAGCAGTACTTC,CASSFGGGPSYEQYF
NA,TRBJ2-7,NA,TRBV18,TGTGCCAGCTCACCAATAGAGGGAACGAAGGAGCAGTACTTC,CASSPIEGTKEQYF
NA,TRBJ2-1,NA,TRBV29-1,TGCAGCGTTGAAGCGGACACTCAGGGAGGCAATGAGCAGTTCTTC,CSVEADTQGGNEQFF
NA,TRBJ1-5,NA,TRBV5-1,TGCGCCAGCAGCTTAGGTTCGGGGGACGGAAGCAATCAGCCCCAGCATTTT,CASSLGSGDGSNQPQHF
NA,TRBJ1-2,NA,TRBV19,TGTGCCAGTACCTCAAGAGTCAGGCAATCTGGCTACACCTTC,CASTSRVRQSGYTF
TRBD2,TRBJ2-5,NA,TRBV9,TGTGCCAGCAGCGTAGGATCGGTAGCGGGAGTAACAGAGACCCAGTACTTC,CASSVGSVAGVTETQYF
TRBD2,TRBJ2-5,NA,TRBV2,TGTGCCAGCAGTGAAGCTCGAGCGGGAGGGGTAGAGACCCAGTACTTC,CASSEARAGGVETQYF
NA,TRBJ1-4,once,TRBV19,TGTGCCAGTAGTATCGGGTTAAGGGAAAAACTGTTTTTT,CASSIGLREKLFF
NA,TRBJ1-6,few,TRBV6-1,TGTGCCAGCAGTGACCTTAACCCCGGAGTGGATTCACCCCTCCACTTT,CASSDLNPGVDSPLHF
NA,TRBJ1-2,NA,TRBV3-1/TRBV3-2,TGTGCCAGCAGCCAATCCGGACAGACGATTTATGGCTACACCTTC,CASSQSGQTIYGYTF
NA,TRBJ2-5,NA,TRBV2,TGTGCCAGCAGTCGAGCACAGGGTCATTGGGAGACCCAGTACTTC,CASSRAQGHWETQYF
NA,TRBJ1-3,few,TRBV7-2,TGTGCCAGCAGCTCTCAGGGTGGAAACACCATATATTTT,CASSSQGGNTIYF
NA,TRBJ1-1,NA,TRBV7-9,TGTGCCAGCAGCTTAACCCAGGGGCCAGGAGCTTTCTTT,CASSLTQGPGAFF
NA,TRBJ2-2,NA,TRBV27,TGTGCCAGCAGTTCATCCCGGGTCTACACCGGGGAGCTGTTTTTT,CASSSSRVYTGELFF
TRBD2,TRBJ2-7,NA,TRBV10-3,TGTGCCATCAGACCCGGGGGGGCCTACGAGCAGTACTTC,CAIRPGGAYEQYF
NA,TRBJ1-2,once,TRBV5-1,TGCGCCAGCAGCTTGACCCCACCAGGGCCAGCAGCTAACTATGGCTACACCTTC,CASSLTPPGPAANYGYTF
NA,TRBJ1-5,NA,TRBV6-5,TGTGCCAGCAGTTCCTCTGGGAGGGGCCAAGATCAGCCCCAGCATTTT,CASSSSGRGQDQPQHF
TRBD2,TRBJ2-3,NA,TRBV5-4,TGTGCCAGCAGCTGGACTAGCGGGGGGTACACAGATACGCAGTATTTT,CASSWTSGGYTDTQYF
TRBD1,TRBJ1-4,NA,TRBV5-1,TGCGCCAGCAGCCTAGGACAGGGTGAAAAACTGTTTTTT,CASSLGQGEKLFF
NA,TRBJ2-3,once,TRBV9,TGTGCCAGCAGCGTGGCAGGGGACCCTAGCACAGATACGCAGTATTTT,CASSVAGDPSTDTQYF
NA,TRBJ2-3,NA,TRBV4-1,TGCGCCAGTTCAAGGGGGGGCGCAGATACGCAGTATTTT,CASSRGGADTQYF
TRBD1,TRBJ1-1,NA,TRBV3-1/TRBV3-2,TGTGCCAGCAGCCAAGATAAATCACAGGGGGGGACTGAAGCTTTCTTT,CASSQDKSQGGTEAFF
TRBD1,TRBJ1-5,NA,TRBV7-9,TGTGCCAGCAGCCCCGGGACAGGGGATCAGCCCCAGCATTTT,CASSPGTGDQPQHF
NA,TRBJ1-2,NA,TRBV12-3/TRBV12-4,TGTGCCAGCACCATCCGACAGAGCTATGGCTACACCTTC,CASTIRQSYGYTF
NA,TRBJ2-5,NA,TRBV29-1,TGCAGCGCAGGGCGCGGAGGGGAGACCCAGTACTTC,CSAGRGGETQYF
TRBD1,TRBJ1-2,once,TRBV12-3/TRBV12-4,TGTGCCAGCAGCAACAGGGGCCACTATGGCTACACCTTC,CASSNRGHYGYTF
TRBD2,TRBJ2-1,NA,TRBV2,TGTGCCAGCAGCGGAGCACTAGCGGGCCTCGGCTCCTACAATGAGCAGTTCTTC,CASSGALAGLGSYNEQFF
NA,TRBJ2-2,NA,TRBV2,TGTGCCAGCAGTCCTCAGGGGACGGGGACCGGGGAGCTGTTTTTT,CASSPQGTGTGELFF
TRBD1,TRBJ2-1,once,TRBV7-9,TGTGCCAGCAGCCCCAGCGGGACAGGGGGCTTCGATGAGCAGTTCTTC,CASSPSGTGGFDEQFF
TRBD2,TRBJ2-1,once,TRBV24-1,TGTGCCACCACTCGGGGGGGGATGAATGAGCAGTTCTTC,CATTRGGMNEQFF
TRBD2,TRBJ2-1,NA,TRBV7-6,TGTGCCAGCAGCTTTTCAGGGACTAGCCGTGTGACCGCCCTTTTCTTC,CASSFSGTSRVTALFF
NA,TRBJ2-3,NA,TRBV25-1,TGTGCCAGCAGTCTATGGGCAGGGAGCACAGATACGCAGTATTTT,CASSLWAGSTDTQYF
NA,TRBJ1-2,NA,TRBV6-4,TGTGCCAGCAACCACCCGGGAACCTATGGCTACACCTTC,CASNHPGTYGYTF
TRBD1,TRBJ1-1,few,TRBV9,TGTGCCAGCAGCGTAGCCCCAGGGGGCTTTAACACTGAAGCTTTCTTT,CASSVAPGGFNTEAFF
NA,TRBJ1-1,NA,TRBV4-2,TGTGCCAGCAGCCCAAACAGGTTTGCTGAAGCTTTCTTT,CASSPNRFAEAFF
TRBD2,TRBJ2-1,NA,TRBV27,TGTGCCAGCAGCCCACTTGGGGGGGTCTTCGTCTACAATGAGCAGTTCTTC,CASSPLGGVFVYNEQFF
NA,TRBJ2-3,NA,TRBV24-1,TGTGCCACCAGTGCCTCAGGGGCCGGGGCAGATACGCAGTATTTT,CATSASGAGADTQYF
NA,TRBJ1-1,NA,TRBV19,TGTGCCAGTAACCGCGGGGAGCCGAACACTGAAGCTTTCTTT,CASNRGEPNTEAFF
TRBD1,TRBJ2-1,NA,TRBV7-2,TGTGCCAGCAGCTCAGGACAGGTCGCCTACAATGAGCAGTTCTTC,CASSSGQVAYNEQFF